One T cell receptor (beta chain) is described in this entry. The entry originates in a study of blood T cell repertoires in COVID-19. Overall study: COVID-19 samples collected from the United States, Italy and Spain covered acute and convalescent phases.

The assay was immunoSEQ multiplex PCR, and TCRdb's table has in-frame clones only and misses some. The sample contains 150,000 to 180,000 clones, approximately 85% of which appear only once. Germline V lookup: CDR1 MDHEN, CDR2 SYDVKM. V lost 5 bases and J lost 0; bases outside the gene matches: 6. This CDR3 spans 16 amino acids. The sequence derives from a man aged 55 to 69 with COVID-19, enrolled during active disease. The V gene is TRBV28, the J gene TRBJ1-4; 7 nucleotides align to TRBD1. The sample taken for sequencing was peripheral blood. The CDR3 DNA follows: TGTGCCAGCAGTAAAGGGGGCGAGGCAACTAATGAAAAACTGTTTTTT. Its translation is CASSKGGEATNEKLFF.